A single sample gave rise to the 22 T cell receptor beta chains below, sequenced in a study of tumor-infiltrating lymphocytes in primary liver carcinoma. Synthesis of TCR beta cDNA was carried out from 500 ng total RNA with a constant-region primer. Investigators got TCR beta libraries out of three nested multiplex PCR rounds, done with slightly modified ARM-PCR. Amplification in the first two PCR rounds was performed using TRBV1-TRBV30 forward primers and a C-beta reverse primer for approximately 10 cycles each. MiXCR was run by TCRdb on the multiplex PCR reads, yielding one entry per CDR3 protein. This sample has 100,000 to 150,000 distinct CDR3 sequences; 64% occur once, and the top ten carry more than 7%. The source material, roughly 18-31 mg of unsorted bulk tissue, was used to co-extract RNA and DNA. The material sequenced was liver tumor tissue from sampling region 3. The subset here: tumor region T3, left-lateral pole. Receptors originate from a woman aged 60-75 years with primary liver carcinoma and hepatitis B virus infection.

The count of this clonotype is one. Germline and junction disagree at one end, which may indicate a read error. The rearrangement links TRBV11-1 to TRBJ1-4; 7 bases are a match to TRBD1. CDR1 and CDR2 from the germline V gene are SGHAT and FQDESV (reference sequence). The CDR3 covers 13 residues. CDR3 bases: TGTGCGAGCAGCAGGGGGACTAATGAAAAACTGTCTTTT. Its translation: CASSRGTNEKLSF.

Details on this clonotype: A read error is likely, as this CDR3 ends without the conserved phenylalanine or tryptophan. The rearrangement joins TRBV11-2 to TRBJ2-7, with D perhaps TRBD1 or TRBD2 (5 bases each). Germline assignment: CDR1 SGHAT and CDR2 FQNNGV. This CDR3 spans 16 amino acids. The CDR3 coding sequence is TGCGCCAGCAGCTTAGCGTCTGGGGCAGGAGGCTACGAGCAGTACTTA. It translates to CASSLASGAGGYEQYL.

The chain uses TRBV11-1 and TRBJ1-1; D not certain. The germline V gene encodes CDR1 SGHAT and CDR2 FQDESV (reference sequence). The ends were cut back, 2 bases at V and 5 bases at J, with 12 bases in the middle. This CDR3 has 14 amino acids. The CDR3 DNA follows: TGTGCCAGCAGCTTAAACTGGCGAGGTACTGAAGCTTTCTTT. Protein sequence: CASSLNWRGTEAFF.

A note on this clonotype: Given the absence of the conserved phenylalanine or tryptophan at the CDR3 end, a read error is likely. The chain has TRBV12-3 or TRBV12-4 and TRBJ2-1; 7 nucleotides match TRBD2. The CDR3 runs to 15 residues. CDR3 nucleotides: TGTGCTAGCAAGGTGGATAGCGGGCACTACAATGAGCAGTTCTTA. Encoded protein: CASKVDSGHYNEQFL.

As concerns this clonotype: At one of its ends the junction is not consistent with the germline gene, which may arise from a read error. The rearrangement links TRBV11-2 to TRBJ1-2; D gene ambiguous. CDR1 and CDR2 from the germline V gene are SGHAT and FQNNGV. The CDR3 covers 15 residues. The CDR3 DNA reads TGTGTCAGCAGCTTAACAATACAAGGAGATGGTGGCTACGCCTTC. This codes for CVSSLTIQGDGGYAF.

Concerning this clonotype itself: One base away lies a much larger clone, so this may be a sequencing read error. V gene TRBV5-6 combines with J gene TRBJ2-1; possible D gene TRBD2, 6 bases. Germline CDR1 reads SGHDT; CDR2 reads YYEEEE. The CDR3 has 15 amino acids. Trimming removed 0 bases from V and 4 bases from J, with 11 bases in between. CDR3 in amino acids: CASSLELASYNEQFF. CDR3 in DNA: TGTGCCAGCAGCTTGGAGCTAGCGAGTTACAATGAGCAGTTCTTC.

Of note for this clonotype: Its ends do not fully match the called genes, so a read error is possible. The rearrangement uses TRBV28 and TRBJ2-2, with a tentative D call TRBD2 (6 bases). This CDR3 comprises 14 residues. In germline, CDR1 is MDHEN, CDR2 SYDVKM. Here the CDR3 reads CASGWTINTGELFF. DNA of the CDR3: TGTGCCAGCGGCTGGACTATCAACACCGGGGAGCTATTTTTT.

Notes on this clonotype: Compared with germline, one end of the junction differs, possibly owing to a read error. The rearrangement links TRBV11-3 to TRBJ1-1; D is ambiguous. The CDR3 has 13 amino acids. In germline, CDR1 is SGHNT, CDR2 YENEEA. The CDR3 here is CASSSTGQTEALF. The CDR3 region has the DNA TGTGCCAGCAGCTCTACCGGGCAGACTGAAGCTCTCTTT.

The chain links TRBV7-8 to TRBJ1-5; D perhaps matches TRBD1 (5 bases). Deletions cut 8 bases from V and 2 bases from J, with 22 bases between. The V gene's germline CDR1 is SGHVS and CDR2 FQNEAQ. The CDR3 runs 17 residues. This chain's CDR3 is CASGALLGRVGNQPQHF. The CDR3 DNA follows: TGTGCCAGCGGCGCCCTATTGGGGCGAGTAGGCAATCAGCCCCAGCATTTT.

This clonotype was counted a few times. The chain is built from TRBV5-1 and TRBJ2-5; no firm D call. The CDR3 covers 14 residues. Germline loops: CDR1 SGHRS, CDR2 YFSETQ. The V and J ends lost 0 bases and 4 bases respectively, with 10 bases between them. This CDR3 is CASSLEPRRETQYF. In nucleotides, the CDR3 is TGCGCCAGCAGCTTGGAGCCTAGGAGAGAGACCCAGTACTTC.

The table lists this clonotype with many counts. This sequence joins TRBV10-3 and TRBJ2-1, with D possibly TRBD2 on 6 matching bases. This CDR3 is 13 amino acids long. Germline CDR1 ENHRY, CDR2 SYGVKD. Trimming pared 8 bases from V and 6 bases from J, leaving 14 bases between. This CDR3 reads CAIAGRESNEQFF. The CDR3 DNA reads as TGTGCCATCGCGGGGCGGGAAAGCAATGAGCAGTTCTTC.

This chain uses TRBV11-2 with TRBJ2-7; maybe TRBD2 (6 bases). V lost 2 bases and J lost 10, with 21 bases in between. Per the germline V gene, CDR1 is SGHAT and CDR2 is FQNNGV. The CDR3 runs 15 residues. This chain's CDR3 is CASSLNAGTFSDQYF. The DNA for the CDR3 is TGTGCCAGCAGCTTAAACGCGGGAACCTTTAGCGATCAGTACTTC.

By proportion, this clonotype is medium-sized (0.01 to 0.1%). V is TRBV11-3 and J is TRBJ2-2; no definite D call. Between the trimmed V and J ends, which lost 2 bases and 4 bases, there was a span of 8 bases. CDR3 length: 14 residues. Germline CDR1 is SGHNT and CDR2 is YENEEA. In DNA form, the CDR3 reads TGTGCCAGCAGCTTACTGGGAATCACCGGGGAGCTGTTTTTT. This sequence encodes CASSLLGITGELFF.

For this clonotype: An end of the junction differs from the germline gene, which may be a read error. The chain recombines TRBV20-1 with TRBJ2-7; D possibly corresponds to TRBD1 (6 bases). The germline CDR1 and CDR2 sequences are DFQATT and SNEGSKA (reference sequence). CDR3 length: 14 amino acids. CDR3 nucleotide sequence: TGCAGTGCCAGAGCCCGGGACAACTCCTACGAGCAGTACTTC. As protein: CSARARDNSYEQYF.

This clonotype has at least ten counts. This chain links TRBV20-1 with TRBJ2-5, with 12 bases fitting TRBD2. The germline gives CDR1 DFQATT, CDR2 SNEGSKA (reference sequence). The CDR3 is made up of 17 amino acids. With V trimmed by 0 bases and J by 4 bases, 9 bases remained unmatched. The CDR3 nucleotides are TGCAGTGCTAGAGACCAGACTAGCGGGAGCATTGTAGAGACCCAGTACTTC. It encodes CSARDQTSGSIVETQYF.

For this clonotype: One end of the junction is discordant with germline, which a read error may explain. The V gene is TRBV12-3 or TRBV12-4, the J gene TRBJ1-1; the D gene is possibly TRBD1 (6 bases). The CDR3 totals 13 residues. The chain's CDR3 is CASRRTENTEVFF. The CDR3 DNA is TGTGCCAGTAGAAGGACAGAGAACACTGAAGTTTTCTTT.

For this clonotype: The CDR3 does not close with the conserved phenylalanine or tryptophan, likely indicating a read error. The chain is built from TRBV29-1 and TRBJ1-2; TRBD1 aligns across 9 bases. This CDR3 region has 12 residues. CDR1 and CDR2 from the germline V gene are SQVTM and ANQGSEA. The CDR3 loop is CSVEDRGYGYTI. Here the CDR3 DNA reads TGTAGCGTTGAGGACAGGGGCTATGGCTACACCATT.

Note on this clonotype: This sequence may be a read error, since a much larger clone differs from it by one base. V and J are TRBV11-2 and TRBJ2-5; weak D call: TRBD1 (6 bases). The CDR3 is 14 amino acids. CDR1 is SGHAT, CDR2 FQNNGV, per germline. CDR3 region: CVSSVGPRGETQCF. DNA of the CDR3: TGTGTCAGCAGTGTTGGACCCAGGGGTGAGACCCAGTGCTTC.

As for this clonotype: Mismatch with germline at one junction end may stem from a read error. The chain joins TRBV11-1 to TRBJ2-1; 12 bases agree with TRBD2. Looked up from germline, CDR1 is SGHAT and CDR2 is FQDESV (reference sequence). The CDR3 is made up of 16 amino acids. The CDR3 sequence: CASSPTTSGSRNEQSF. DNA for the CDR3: TGTGCCAGTAGCCCGACGACTAGCGGGAGCCGCAATGAGCAGTCCTTC.

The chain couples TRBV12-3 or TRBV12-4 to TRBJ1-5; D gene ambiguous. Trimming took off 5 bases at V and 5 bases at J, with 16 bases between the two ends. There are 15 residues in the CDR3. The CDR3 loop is CASSRTTSSDQPQHF. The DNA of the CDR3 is TGTGCCAGCAGTCGTACAACGAGCTCCGATCAGCCCCAGCATTTT.

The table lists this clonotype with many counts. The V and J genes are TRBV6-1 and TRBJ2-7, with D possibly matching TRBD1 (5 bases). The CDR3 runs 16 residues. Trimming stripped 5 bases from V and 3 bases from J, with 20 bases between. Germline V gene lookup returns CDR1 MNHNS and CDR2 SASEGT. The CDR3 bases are TGTGCCAGCAGTCCTCGGCCGAGCAAAGGGGACTACGAGCAGTACTTC. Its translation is CASSPRPSKGDYEQYF.

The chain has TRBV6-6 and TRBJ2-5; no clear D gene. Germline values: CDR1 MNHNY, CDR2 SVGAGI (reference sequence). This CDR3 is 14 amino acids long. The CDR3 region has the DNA TGTGTCAACACCGCCAGTGAAGCCAGAGAGACCCAGTACTTC. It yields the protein CVNTASEARETQYF.